Below are 11 T cell receptor beta chains sequenced from a single sample in a study of breast tumors, draining lymph nodes, adjacent tissues. Axillary draining lymph nodes of breast cancer patients supplied the node samples. TCRdb itself ran the multiplex PCR reads through MiXCR, one entry per CDR3 protein. Here the sample spans 150,000 to 200,000 distinct CDR3 sequences, approximately 30% being singletons. The material sequenced was axillary lymph node tissue. The source of these receptors is a female donor with breast cancer. Some clones in this sample may be carry-over from other donors' samples.

Note on this clonotype: Germline is not matched at one junction end, which may reflect a read error. V usage is TRBV11-3 and J usage is TRBJ2-2, with a possible D match to TRBD1 (5 bases). Germline values: CDR1 SGHNT, CDR2 YENEEA. The CDR3 consists of 11 residues. For the CDR3, the DNA is TGTGCCAGCAGCCCTGGCAGGGATCTGTTTTTT. This translates into CASSPGRDLFF.

This clonotype was seen at least ten times. The chain links TRBV6-5 to TRBJ2-3; 11 bases are a match to TRBD2. Germline loops: CDR1 MNHEY, CDR2 SVGAGI. The trim removed 6 bases at V and 4 bases at J, leaving 9 bases unmatched. This CDR3 comprises 16 residues. This chain's CDR3 is CASRRRLAGLPDTQYF. The CDR3 region has the DNA TGTGCCAGCAGGCGCCGACTAGCGGGATTGCCAGATACGCAGTATTTT.

This clonotype showed up just a few times. A single base separates this from a much larger clone, so it may be a read error. This chain uses TRBV5-6 with TRBJ2-3; no reliable D call. This CDR3 has 12 amino acids. The germline V gene encodes CDR1 SGHDT and CDR2 YYEEEE. V lost 3 bases and J 8 bases, leaving 10 bases between the germline ends. In DNA, the CDR3 is TGTGCCAGCAGCTGGCACCGGTCTACGCAGTATTTT. The encoded protein is CASSWHRSTQYF.

About this clonotype: A read error may produce the germline difference seen at one junction end. The CDR3 sequence: CVSSSPLDLNTEAFF. The CDR3 DNA reads as TGTGTCAGCAGCTCCCCCTTGGATCTTAACACTGAAGCTTTCTTT. The chain recombines TRBV5-8 with TRBJ1-1; D not certain. This CDR3 is 15 amino acids long. Germline lookup yields CDR1 SGHTS and CDR2 YDEGEE.

The chain links TRBV11-2 to TRBJ2-3; no definite D call. The CDR3 loop spans 17 amino acids. Germline lookup yields CDR1 SGHAT and CDR2 FQNNGV. V lost 2 bases, J lost 4 bases, and 19 bases lay in between. In nucleotides, the CDR3 is TGTGCCAGCAGCTTACATTTCCTGGCCAGGACCCCAGATACGCAGTATTTT. Translated: CASSLHFLARTPDTQYF.

On this clonotype itself: This could be a read error, since a much larger clone is one nucleotide away. CDR3 sequence: CASSLAAGADTGELFF. In DNA form, the CDR3 reads TGTGCCAGCAGCTTAGCTGCAGGGGCGGACACCGGGGAGCTGTTTTTT. The chain has TRBV7-9 and TRBJ2-2; D is perhaps TRBD1 (6 bases). This CDR3 has 16 amino acids. Germline V gene data show CDR1 as SEHNR and CDR2 as FQNEAQ (reference sequence). Deletions cut 0 bases from V and 3 bases from J, with 11 bases between.

A few counts support this clonotype. Written as DNA, the CDR3 is TGTGCCACTGAGTGGGAGGGGGGGGCCATCACGCAGTATTTT. Its protein product is CATEWEGGAITQYF. This rearrangement joins TRBV6-6 to TRBJ2-3; tentatively, D is TRBD2 (7 bases). The germline CDR1 and CDR2 sequences are MNHNY and SVGAGI (reference sequence). V lost 10 bases to trimming and J lost 9 bases, with 23 bases between them. The CDR3 sequence is 14 residues long.

The rearrangement links TRBV27 to TRBJ2-1, with TRBD2 identical over 11 bases. The germline CDR1 and CDR2 sequences are MNHEY and SMNVEV (reference sequence). This CDR3 has 15 residues. V trimming: 5 bases; J trimming: 8 bases; junction bases outside the gene matches: 8. The CDR3 reads CASSQTSGGFDEQFF. The CDR3 coding sequence is TGTGCCAGCAGTCAAACTAGCGGGGGCTTCGATGAGCAGTTCTTC.

V gene TRBV7-9 combines with J gene TRBJ1-6; 7 bases are a match to TRBD1. This CDR3 is built from 16 residues. Germline V gene data show CDR1 as SEHNR and CDR2 as FQNEAQ (reference sequence). With 6 bases clipped from V and 13 bases from J, the junction kept 18 bases outside the gene matches. The CDR3 region has the DNA TGTGCCAGCAGAAAGCCGACAGGGACGGGGGATTTTCCCCTCCACTTT. Translating gives CASRKPTGTGDFPLHF.

This clonotype has just a few counts. The DNA for the CDR3 is TGTGCCAGCAGCGTAGGGCGGGAGGGTGGCCATGAGCAGTTCTTC. Translated: CASSVGREGGHEQFF. This rearrangement joins TRBV9 to TRBJ2-1, with TRBD2 identical over 9 bases. This CDR3 has 15 residues. With V trimmed by 0 bases and J by 8 bases, 6 bases remained unmatched. Germline CDR1 is SGDLS and CDR2 is YYNGEE.

The chain joins TRBV3-1 to TRBJ2-1; D unclear. V lost 8 bases and J 2 bases, leaving 7 bases between the germline ends. The germline V gene encodes CDR1 LGHDT and CDR2 YNNKEL (reference sequence). This CDR3 is built from 12 residues. CDR3 sequence reads: CASRGTYNEQFF. Written as DNA, the CDR3 is TGTGCCAGCCGCGGAACCTACAATGAGCAGTTCTTC.